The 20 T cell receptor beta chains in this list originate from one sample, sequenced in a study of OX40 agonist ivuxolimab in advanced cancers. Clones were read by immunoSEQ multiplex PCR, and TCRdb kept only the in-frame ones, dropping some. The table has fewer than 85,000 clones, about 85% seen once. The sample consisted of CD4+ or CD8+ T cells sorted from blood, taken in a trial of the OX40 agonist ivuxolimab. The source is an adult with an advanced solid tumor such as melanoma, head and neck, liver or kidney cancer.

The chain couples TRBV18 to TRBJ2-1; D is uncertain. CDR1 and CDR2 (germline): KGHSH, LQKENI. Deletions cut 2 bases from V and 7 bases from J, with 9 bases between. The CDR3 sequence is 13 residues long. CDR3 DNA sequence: TGTGCCAGCTCACCATTACAAGAAAATGAGCAGTTCTTC. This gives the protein CASSPLQENEQFF. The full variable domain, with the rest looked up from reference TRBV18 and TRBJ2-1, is NAGVMQNPRHLVRRRGQEARLRCSPMKGHSHVYWYRQLPEEGLKFMVYLQKENIIDESGMPKERFSAEFPKEGPSILRIQQVVRGDSAAYFCASSPLQENEQFFGPGTRLTVL.

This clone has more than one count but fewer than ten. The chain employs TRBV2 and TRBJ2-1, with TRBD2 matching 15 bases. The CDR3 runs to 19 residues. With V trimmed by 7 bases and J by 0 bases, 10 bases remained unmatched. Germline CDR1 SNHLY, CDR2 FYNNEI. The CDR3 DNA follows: TGTGCCAGCACCCGAAGGGGACTAGCGGGGGGTGGCTCCTACAATGAGCAGTTCTTC. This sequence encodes CASTRRGLAGGGSYNEQFF.

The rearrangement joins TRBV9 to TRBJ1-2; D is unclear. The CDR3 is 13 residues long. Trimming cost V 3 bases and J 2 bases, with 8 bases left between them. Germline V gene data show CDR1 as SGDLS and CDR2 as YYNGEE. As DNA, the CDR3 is TGTGCCAGCAGCGCTTCCAAGAACTATGGCTACACCTTC. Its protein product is CASSASKNYGYTF.

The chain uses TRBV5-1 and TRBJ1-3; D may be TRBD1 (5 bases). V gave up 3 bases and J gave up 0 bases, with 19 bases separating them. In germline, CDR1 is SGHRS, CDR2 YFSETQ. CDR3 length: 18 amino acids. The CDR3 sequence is CASSYGHPSHFSGNTIYF. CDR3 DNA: TGCGCCAGCAGCTATGGACACCCTTCTCACTTCTCTGGAAACACCATATATTTT.

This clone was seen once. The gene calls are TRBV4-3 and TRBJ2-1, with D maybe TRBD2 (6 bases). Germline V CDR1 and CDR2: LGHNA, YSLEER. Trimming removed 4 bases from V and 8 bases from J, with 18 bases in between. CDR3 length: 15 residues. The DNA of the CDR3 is TGCGCCAGCAGCCGGGGACTTAACGCCGGCGATGAGCAGTTCTTC. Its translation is CASSRGLNAGDEQFF.

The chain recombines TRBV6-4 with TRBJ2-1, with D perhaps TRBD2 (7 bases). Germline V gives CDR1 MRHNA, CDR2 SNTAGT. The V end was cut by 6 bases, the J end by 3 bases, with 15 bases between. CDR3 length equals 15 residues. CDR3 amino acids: CASSLKGGVYNEQFF. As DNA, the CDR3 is TGTGCCAGCAGCCTTAAGGGGGGGGTCTACAATGAGCAGTTCTTC.

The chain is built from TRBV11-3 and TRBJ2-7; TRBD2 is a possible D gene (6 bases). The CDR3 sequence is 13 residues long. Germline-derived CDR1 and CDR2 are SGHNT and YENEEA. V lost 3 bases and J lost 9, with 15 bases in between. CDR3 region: CASSLSGSGVQYF. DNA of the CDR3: TGTGCCAGCAGCTTGAGCGGGTCAGGCGTGCAGTACTTC.

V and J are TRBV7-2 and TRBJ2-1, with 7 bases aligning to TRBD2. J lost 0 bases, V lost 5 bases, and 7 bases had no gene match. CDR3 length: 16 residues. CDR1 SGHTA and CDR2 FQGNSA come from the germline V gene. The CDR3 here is CASSSSGPSSYNEQFF. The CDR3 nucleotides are TGTGCCAGCAGCAGTAGCGGGCCCAGCTCCTACAATGAGCAGTTCTTC.

This chain's CDR3 is CASSFEGGSTGELFF. CDR3 coding DNA: TGTGCCAGCAGCTTCGAAGGGGGTAGCACCGGGGAGCTGTTTTTT. The chain uses TRBV7-6 and TRBJ2-2, with D tentatively TRBD1 (6 bases). Between the trimmed V and J ends, which lost 3 bases and 4 bases, there was a span of 12 bases. This CDR3 spans 15 amino acids. Germline V gene sequence: CDR1 SGHVS, CDR2 FNYEAQ.

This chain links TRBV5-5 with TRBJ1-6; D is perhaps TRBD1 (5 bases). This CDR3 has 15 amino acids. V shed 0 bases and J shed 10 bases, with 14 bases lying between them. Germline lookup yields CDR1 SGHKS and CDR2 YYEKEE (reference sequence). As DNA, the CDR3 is TGTGCCAGCAGCTTGGGGGACCGCCTAGGATCACCCCTCCACTTT. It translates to CASSLGDRLGSPLHF.

The CDR3 DNA reads as TGTGCCAGCAGCCAAATTTCGGCCAGGTCCTCCTACGAGCAGTACTTC. As protein: CASSQISARSSYEQYF. The chain couples TRBV4-2 to TRBJ2-7; D is unclear. Trimming removed 2 bases from V and 0 bases from J, with 14 bases in between. This CDR3 is built from 16 residues. Germline-derived CDR1 and CDR2 are LGHNA and YNFKEQ.

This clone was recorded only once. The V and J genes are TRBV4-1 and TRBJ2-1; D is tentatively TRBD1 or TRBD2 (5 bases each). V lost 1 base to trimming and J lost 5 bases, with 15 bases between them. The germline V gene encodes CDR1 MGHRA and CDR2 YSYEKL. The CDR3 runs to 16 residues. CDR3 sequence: CASSQGDIRGDNEQFF. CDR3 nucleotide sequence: TGCGCCAGCAGCCAAGGCGACATTAGGGGAGACAATGAGCAGTTCTTC.

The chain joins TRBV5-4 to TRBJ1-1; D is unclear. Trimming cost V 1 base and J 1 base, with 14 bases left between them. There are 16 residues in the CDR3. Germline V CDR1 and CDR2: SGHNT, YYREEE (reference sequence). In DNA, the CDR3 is TGTGCCAGCAGCTTGTCGTACGGACGTAAGAACACTGAAGCTTTCTTT. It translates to CASSLSYGRKNTEAFF.

The CDR3 here is CASSLETRRGVGETQYF. CDR3 DNA sequence: TGCGCCAGCAGCTTGGAAACCCGCCGGGGGGTCGGAGAGACCCAGTACTTC. The chain is built from TRBV5-1 and TRBJ2-5, with 7 bases that match TRBD2. The CDR3 loop spans 17 amino acids. CDR1 and CDR2 from the germline V gene are SGHRS and YFSETQ. V gave up 0 bases and J gave up 4 bases; unmatched junction bases: 12.

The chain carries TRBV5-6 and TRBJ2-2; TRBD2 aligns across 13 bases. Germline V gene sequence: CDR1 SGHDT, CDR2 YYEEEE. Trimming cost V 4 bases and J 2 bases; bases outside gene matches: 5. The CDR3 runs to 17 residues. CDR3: CASSRGLAGANTGELFF. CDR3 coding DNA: TGTGCCAGCAGCCGAGGACTAGCGGGGGCAAACACCGGGGAGCTGTTTTTT.

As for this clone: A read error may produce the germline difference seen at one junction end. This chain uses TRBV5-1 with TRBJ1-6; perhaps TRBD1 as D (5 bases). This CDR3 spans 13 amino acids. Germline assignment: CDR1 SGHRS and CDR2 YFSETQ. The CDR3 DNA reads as TGTGCCAGCAGCTTAGGGACGACCTCACCCCTCCACTTT. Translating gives CASSLGTTSPLHF.

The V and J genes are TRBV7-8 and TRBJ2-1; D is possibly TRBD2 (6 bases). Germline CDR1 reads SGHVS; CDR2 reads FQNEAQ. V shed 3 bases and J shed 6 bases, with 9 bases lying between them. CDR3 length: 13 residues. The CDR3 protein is CASSFGGTNEQFF. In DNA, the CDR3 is TGTGCCAGCAGCTTCGGGGGTACCAATGAGCAGTTCTTC. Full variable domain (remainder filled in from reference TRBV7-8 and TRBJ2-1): GAGVSQSPRYKVAKRGQDVALRCDPISGHVSLFWYQQALGQGPEFLTYFQNEAQLDKSGLPSDRFFAERPEGSVSTLKIQRTQQEDSAVYLCASSFGGTNEQFFGPGTRLTVL.

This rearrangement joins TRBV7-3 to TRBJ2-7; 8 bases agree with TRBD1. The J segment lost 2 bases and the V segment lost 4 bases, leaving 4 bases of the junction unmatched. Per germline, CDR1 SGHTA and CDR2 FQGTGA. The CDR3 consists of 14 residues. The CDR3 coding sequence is TGTGCCAGCAGCTACGACAGGGGTGCCTACGAGCAGTACTTC. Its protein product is CASSYDRGAYEQYF.

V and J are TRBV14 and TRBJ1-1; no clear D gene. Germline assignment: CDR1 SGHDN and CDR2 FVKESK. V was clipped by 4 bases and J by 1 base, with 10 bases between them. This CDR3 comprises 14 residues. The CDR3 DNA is TGTGCCAGCAGCCGCCGCCGAGGGAACACTGAAGCTTTCTTT. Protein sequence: CASSRRRGNTEAFF.

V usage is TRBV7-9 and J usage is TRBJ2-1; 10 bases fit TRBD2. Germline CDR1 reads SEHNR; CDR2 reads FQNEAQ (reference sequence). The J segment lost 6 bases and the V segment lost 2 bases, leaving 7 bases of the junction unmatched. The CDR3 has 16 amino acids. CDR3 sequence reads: CASSLLAGVKANEQFF. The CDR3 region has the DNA TGTGCCAGCAGCTTACTAGCGGGAGTGAAGGCCAATGAGCAGTTCTTC.